The 25 T cell receptor beta chains in this list originate from one sample, sequenced in a study of beta chain features in type 1 diabetes. Expressed TCRB transcripts were sequenced because the entire RNA isolate underwent reverse transcription. Repertoires were generated with immunoSEQ multiplex PCR, while TCRdb's copy carries only in-frame clones and drops some. The sample lists 200,000 to 250,000 clones, 68% occurring once. Sequencing was performed on naive CD4+ T cells from blood. These receptors were collected from a man between 25 and 39 years old in good health.

Worth noting for this clone: Other nucleotide sequences from this sample produce the same CDR3. The chain carries TRBV29-1 and TRBJ2-3, with 7 bases lining up with TRBD1. V shed 3 bases and J 4 bases; nucleotides not matched to a gene: 4. This CDR3 is built from 13 residues. Germline loops: CDR1 SQVTM, CDR2 ANQGSEA. The DNA of the CDR3 is TGCAGCGTTGAGAGGGGGCAATCAGATACGCAGTATTTT. The encoded protein is CSVERGQSDTQYF.

A note on this clone: The sample holds other DNA sequences that translate to the same CDR3. The chain couples TRBV7-2 to TRBJ1-1, with D unresolved. Germline V gene lookup returns CDR1 SGHTA and CDR2 FQGNSA. Trimming removed 1 base at V and 1 base at J, with 4 bases between. The CDR3 has 13 amino acids. CDR3 in DNA: TGTGCCAGCAGCTTAGGCCAGAACACTGAAGCTTTCTTT. This codes for CASSLGQNTEAFF.

This clone was seen just once. V gene TRBV7-9 combines with J gene TRBJ1-1, with D uncertain. Trimming stripped 1 base from V and 6 bases from J, with 6 bases between. The CDR3 spans 12 residues. Looked up from germline, CDR1 is SEHNR and CDR2 is FQNEAQ (reference sequence). The CDR3 here is CASSLGVAEAFF. DNA for the CDR3: TGTGCCAGCAGCTTAGGGGTGGCTGAAGCTTTCTTT.

The chain carries TRBV5-6 and TRBJ2-3; 7 bases fit TRBD1. CDR3 length equals 16 residues. With V trimmed by 4 bases and J by 2 bases, 10 bases remained unmatched. From germline, CDR1 is SGHDT and CDR2 YYEEEE. CDR3 in amino acids: CASSPYRDSYTDTQYF. CDR3 coding DNA: TGTGCCAGCAGCCCCTACCGGGACAGTTACACAGATACGCAGTATTTT.

The V call is TRBV7-8, the J call TRBJ2-5; D unresolved. The CDR3 runs 17 residues. Trimming left V 1 base short and J 1 base short, with 16 bases between. Germline V gives CDR1 SGHVS, CDR2 FQNEAQ. CDR3 coding DNA: TGTGCCAGCAGCTTAGGAGTCGGGTCAGGACCCCAAGAGACCCAGTACTTC. Amino acid sequence: CASSLGVGSGPQETQYF. Using reference TRBV7-8 and TRBJ2-5 for the parts outside the CDR3, the full variable domain is GAGVSQSPRYKVAKRGQDVALRCDPISGHVSLFWYQQALGQGPEFLTYFQNEAQLDKSGLPSDRFFAERPEGSVSTLKIQRTQQEDSAVYLCASSLGVGSGPQETQYFGPGTRLLVL.

The table lists this clone with a count of one. The rearrangement uses TRBV29-1 and TRBJ1-1; tentatively, D is TRBD1 (5 bases). The CDR3 is 11 residues long. Germline values: CDR1 SQVTM, CDR2 ANQGSEA. Trimming shortened V by 8 bases and J by 4 bases, and 11 bases separated the two germline ends. The DNA for the CDR3 is TGCAGCTCGGGGGGTAGCACTGAAGCTTTCTTT. It is translated as CSSGGSTEAFF. Looking up the rest from reference TRBV29-1 and TRBJ1-1 gives the full variable domain: SAVISQKPSRDICQRGTSLTIQCQVDSQVTMMFWYRQQPGQSLTLIATANQGSEATYESGFVIDKFPISRPNLTFSTLTVSNMSPEDSSIYLCSSGGSTEAFFGQGTRLTVV.

The chain carries TRBV29-1 and TRBJ2-1; no clear D. The ends were cut back, 0 bases at V and 3 bases at J, with 18 bases in the middle. CDR1 is SQVTM and CDR2 is ANQGSEA in the germline V gene. CDR3 size: 17 residues. The CDR3 reads CSVEDPAVDIVYNEQFF. The CDR3 DNA is TGCAGCGTTGAAGATCCCGCTGTTGACATAGTCTACAATGAGCAGTTCTTC.

The rearrangement uses TRBV5-1 and TRBJ2-1, with 11 positions matching TRBD2. The V and J ends lost 4 bases and 3 bases, in that order; junction bases with no gene match: 12. Germline V gene lookup returns CDR1 SGHRS and CDR2 YFSETQ. This CDR3 region has 18 residues. The CDR3 sequence is CASSKFLLTSGNYNEQFF. The CDR3 coding sequence is TGCGCCAGCAGCAAATTTCTCCTGACTAGCGGGAACTACAATGAGCAGTTCTTC.

The gene calls are TRBV29-1 and TRBJ2-3; 9 nucleotides match TRBD1. The junction had 0 bases not matched to a gene; V was cut back by 1 base and J by 1 base. From germline, CDR1 is SQVTM and CDR2 ANQGSEA. CDR3 size: 14 residues. The CDR3 DNA is TGCAGCGTTGAAGGGGACAGGGGCACAGATACGCAGTATTTT. Protein product: CSVEGDRGTDTQYF.

This chain connects TRBV7-8 to TRBJ2-5, with 10 bases lining up with TRBD1. The CDR3 is 14 residues long. With V trimmed by 5 bases and J by 1 base, 1 base remained unmatched. The germline V gene has CDR1 SGHVS and CDR2 FQNEAQ. The CDR3 loop reads CASSGQGVQETQYF. CDR3 nucleotide sequence: TGTGCCAGCAGCGGACAGGGGGTCCAAGAGACCCAGTACTTC.

This chain connects TRBV7-9 to TRBJ2-7, with a possible D match to TRBD2 (5 bases). V lost 3 bases, J lost 4 bases, and 7 bases lay in between. CDR1 SEHNR and CDR2 FQNEAQ come from the germline V gene (reference sequence). The CDR3 is made up of 12 amino acids. CDR3 sequence: CASSLWEYEQYF. The DNA of the CDR3 is TGTGCCAGCAGCTTGTGGGAGTACGAGCAGTACTTC.

V gene TRBV10-3 combines with J gene TRBJ1-5; D call uncertain. V was trimmed by 3 bases and J by 1 base, leaving 4 bases between them. Germline CDR1 ENHRY, CDR2 SYGVKD. The CDR3 spans 13 residues. Written as DNA, the CDR3 is TGTGCCATCAGTGACACCAGCAATCAGCCCCAGCATTTT. Residues: CAISDTSNQPQHF.

The V call is TRBV30, the J call TRBJ1-1; 7 nucleotides line up with TRBD1. CDR3 length: 15 amino acids. The germline V gene encodes CDR1 GTSNPN and CDR2 SVGIG (reference sequence). The V segment lost 6 bases and the J segment 0 bases; nucleotides outside the gene matches: 10. This CDR3 is CACNRPGQLNTEAFF. Here the CDR3 DNA reads TGTGCCTGTAACAGACCGGGACAGCTGAACACTGAAGCTTTCTTT.

This chain links TRBV29-1 with TRBJ2-1, with 9 bases identical to TRBD2. Germline V gene sequence: CDR1 SQVTM, CDR2 ANQGSEA. The CDR3 is 14 residues long. Losses at the gene ends were 7 bases for V and 6 bases for J; bases not matched to a gene: 10. CDR3 DNA: TGCAGCGGTGCACTTAGCGGGAGCTTCAATGAGCAGTTCTTC. Translated: CSGALSGSFNEQFF.

The chain uses TRBV5-1 and TRBJ2-7, with D tentatively TRBD1 (6 bases). Germline V gene sequence: CDR1 SGHRS, CDR2 YFSETQ. CDR3 size: 14 residues. Trimming cost V 7 bases and J 2 bases, with 16 bases left between them. CDR3: CASGIYAGAYEQYF. CDR3 nucleotide sequence: TGCGCCAGCGGGATCTATGCAGGGGCCTACGAGCAGTACTTC.

The rearrangement uses TRBV4-3 and TRBJ2-2; D is ambiguous. CDR1 LGHNA and CDR2 YSLEER come from the germline V gene. V shed 0 bases and J shed 5 bases, with 10 bases lying between them. The CDR3 is 15 amino acids. The CDR3 loop is CASSQDQSVTGELFF. CDR3 nucleotide sequence: TGCGCCAGCAGCCAAGATCAAAGCGTTACCGGGGAGCTGTTTTTT.

This clone was observed a few times. The gene calls are TRBV2 and TRBJ2-1, with 8 bases fitting TRBD1. Germline loops: CDR1 SNHLY, CDR2 FYNNEI. V was clipped by 5 bases and J by 10 bases; unmatched bases: 7. The CDR3 is made up of 13 amino acids. Here the CDR3 DNA reads TGTGCCAGCAGTTCGGACAGGGTGCGAGAGCAGTTCTTC. Translated, it gives CASSSDRVREQFF.

The chain joins TRBV15 to TRBJ2-3, with D perhaps matching TRBD2 (6 bases). The CDR3 extends over 15 amino acids. The germline gives CDR1 LNHNV, CDR2 YYDKDF (reference sequence). V was pared by 5 bases and J by 0 bases, with 12 bases between. The CDR3 nucleotides are TGTGCCACCAGCCGGGGGAGGTCTAGCACAGATACGCAGTATTTT. As protein: CATSRGRSSTDTQYF.

Worth noting for this clone: The sample holds other DNA sequences that translate to the same CDR3. The chain links TRBV4-1 to TRBJ2-6; the D is unclear. The CDR3 runs 13 residues. Germline lookup yields CDR1 MGHRA and CDR2 YSYEKL. Trimming pared 1 base from V and 4 bases from J, leaving 2 bases between. The CDR3 sequence is CASSQAGANVLTF. The CDR3 DNA sequence: TGCGCCAGCAGCCAAGCGGGGGCCAACGTCCTGACTTTC.

The V call is TRBV29-1, the J call TRBJ2-5, with D possibly being TRBD2 (6 bases). V lost 0 bases to trimming and J lost 7 bases, with 15 bases between them. CDR1 is SQVTM and CDR2 is ANQGSEA in the germline V gene. The CDR3 has 14 residues. The CDR3, as DNA: TGCAGCGTTGAAGATCTGGGGGGAATTCGGACCCAGTACTTC. This codes for CSVEDLGGIRTQYF.

This clone has only one observation. At one end the junction does not follow the germline gene, possibly because of a read error. This sequence joins TRBV20-1 and TRBJ2-5; a weak D match, TRBD2 (5 bases). CDR1 DFQATT and CDR2 SNEGSKA come from the germline V gene (reference sequence). This CDR3 region has 10 residues. The CDR3 sequence: CSADGTSQHF. CDR3 DNA: TGCAGCGCTGATGGTACTAGTCAGCACTTC.

The rearrangement uses TRBV20-1 and TRBJ2-7; no reliable D call. Trimming cost V 5 bases and J 5 bases, with 7 bases left between them. The CDR3 has 10 residues. CDR1 DFQATT and CDR2 SNEGSKA come from the germline V gene (reference sequence). The CDR3 sequence: CSAPINEQYF. The CDR3 DNA is TGCAGTGCTCCCATCAACGAGCAGTACTTC.

This chain uses TRBV27 with TRBJ2-5, with a weak D call TRBD2 (6 bases). The CDR3 spans 14 residues. The V gene lost 3 bases and the J gene lost 7 bases, with 15 bases spanning the gap. CDR1 and CDR2 (germline): MNHEY, SMNVEV (reference sequence). The DNA of the CDR3 is TGTGCCAGCAGTTTGGGGAGGACCCGCGGGACCCAGTACTTC. It specifies CASSLGRTRGTQYF.

The gene calls are TRBV30 and TRBJ1-2; no definite D call. The CDR3 has 13 residues. Germline CDR1 reads GTSNPN; CDR2 reads SVGIG (reference sequence). The V end was cut by 0 bases, the J end by 3 bases, with 8 bases between. In DNA form, the CDR3 reads TGTGCCTGGAGTGTTTTGGTGGACTATGGCTACACCTTC. Translation gives CAWSVLVDYGYTF.

This sequence joins TRBV30 and TRBJ2-7; 9 bases line up with TRBD1. Trimming cost V 2 bases and J 5 bases; bases outside gene matches: 7. The CDR3 runs 14 residues. Germline CDR1 GTSNPN, CDR2 SVGIG (reference sequence). This CDR3 is CAWSWTGAIHEQYF. CDR3 DNA: TGTGCCTGGAGTTGGACAGGGGCTATCCACGAGCAGTACTTC.